This T cell receptor (beta chain) appears in the sequencing data of a study of OX40 agonist ivuxolimab in advanced cancers. Produced via immunoSEQ multiplex PCR; TCRdb's table is partial and in-frame only. The sample has about 36,000 clones, around 77% seen once. This CDR3 is built from 15 residues. J was trimmed by 5 bases and V by 0 bases; bases with no gene match: 2. Germline lookup yields CDR1 MNHEY and CDR2 SVGAGI. The material was CD4+ or CD8+ T cells sorted from blood, obtained in a trial of the OX40 agonist ivuxolimab. This receptor was obtained from an adult with an advanced solid tumor such as melanoma, head and neck, liver or kidney cancer. The rearrangement uses TRBV6-5 and TRBJ1-4; TRBD1 aligns across 8 bases. CDR3: CASSYSRQGNEKLFF. Written as DNA, the CDR3 is TGTGCCAGCAGTTACTCGAGACAGGGGAATGAAAAACTGTTTTTT.